This entry lists 17 T cell receptor beta chains sequenced from one sample in a study of neurological immune-mediated disorders. Time point: longitudinal time-point 3. MiXCR was run by TCRdb on the 5' RACE reads, yielding one entry per CDR3 protein. Of about 81,000 distinct CDR3 sequences in the sample, around 4% were seen once. Source material: PBMCs. The receptors were gathered from an older woman with multiple sclerosis.

This clonotype was seen only a few times. This chain uses TRBV18 with TRBJ2-7, with TRBD1 matching 7 bases. Germline CDR1 and CDR2: KGHSH and LQKENI. The CDR3 is made up of 14 amino acids. V was clipped by 0 bases and J by 4 bases; unmatched bases: 3. DNA for the CDR3: TGTGCCAGCTCACCACCACAGGGGCGGTACGAGCAGTACTTC. Translating it yields CASSPPQGRYEQYF.

At least ten counts were recorded for this clonotype. The V call is TRBV3-1, the J call TRBJ2-7, with 8 bases aligning to TRBD2. V lost 2 bases, J lost 4 bases, and 4 bases stayed unmatched. CDR1 LGHDT and CDR2 YNNKEL come from the germline V gene (reference sequence). The CDR3 spans 14 residues. CDR3 in amino acids: CASSQPAGGYEQYF. Written as DNA, the CDR3 is TGTGCCAGCAGCCAACCGGCGGGGGGTTACGAGCAGTACTTC.

This clonotype was counted many times. This chain joins TRBV6-5 and TRBJ2-3, with D uncertain. V was shortened by 6 bases and J by 2 bases, with 15 bases between the two germline ends. This CDR3 spans 15 amino acids. Germline lookup yields CDR1 MNHEY and CDR2 SVGAGI. The CDR3 DNA reads TGTGCCAGCAGCCAAAGGCCACCTCTCACAGATACGCAGTATTTT. Its translation is CASSQRPPLTDTQYF.

This clonotype was counted at least ten times. V usage is TRBV7-8 and J usage is TRBJ2-7; the D is unclear. Germline CDR1 is SGHVS and CDR2 is FQNEAQ. The CDR3 length is 12 residues. CDR3 in amino acids: CATLGLSYEQYF. The CDR3 DNA reads TGTGCGACCCTAGGGCTCTCCTACGAGCAGTACTTC.

This clonotype has a count of ten or more. The rearrangement links TRBV3-1 to TRBJ2-5; 11 bases map to TRBD2. The V and J ends lost 0 bases and 2 bases, in that order; junction bases with no gene match: 5. Per germline, CDR1 LGHDT and CDR2 YNNKEL (reference sequence). The CDR3 has 17 residues. CDR3 sequence: CASSQDFRLAGQETQYF. Written as DNA, the CDR3 is TGTGCCAGCAGCCAAGACTTCCGACTAGCGGGGCAAGAGACCCAGTACTTC.

This clonotype was observed many times. J is TRBJ2-7 and V is TRBV5-1; D is undetermined. Germline-derived CDR1 and CDR2 are SGHRS and YFSETQ. Trimming left V 4 bases short and J 2 bases short, with 7 bases between. There are 12 residues in the CDR3. This chain's CDR3 is CASSADTYEQYF. The CDR3 coding sequence is TGCGCCAGCAGCGCCGACACCTACGAGCAGTACTTC.

This clonotype was seen repeatedly, ten times or more. The chain combines TRBV5-1 with TRBJ1-1; D possibly corresponds to TRBD1 (6 bases). This CDR3 region has 16 residues. The germline V gene has CDR1 SGHRS and CDR2 YFSETQ. The V gene lost 4 bases and the J gene lost 1 base, with 17 bases spanning the gap. The CDR3 protein is CASSHTIGQRNTEAFF. For the CDR3, the DNA is TGCGCCAGCAGCCATACTATCGGACAGAGGAACACTGAAGCTTTCTTT.

The sample holds many counts of this clonotype. This chain connects TRBV3-1 to TRBJ2-5; D may be TRBD1 (6 bases). The CDR3 has 15 residues. The V and J ends lost 5 bases and 2 bases respectively, with 15 bases between them. CDR1 is LGHDT, CDR2 YNNKEL, per germline (reference sequence). The CDR3 bases are TGTGCCAGCAGCTATGTCACAGGGATACAAGAGACCCAGTACTTC. Its protein is CASSYVTGIQETQYF.

This clonotype appeared many times. The chain links TRBV10-3 to TRBJ2-5; D is uncertain. Germline CDR1 and CDR2: ENHRY and SYGVKD. Trimming removed 6 bases from V and 7 bases from J, with 12 bases in between. This CDR3 spans 12 amino acids. CDR3 bases: TGTGCCATCAGCAGGTCCGAAGGGACCCAGTACTTC. Translated, it gives CAISRSEGTQYF.

In this sample, this clonotype turned up many times. V gene TRBV20-1 combines with J gene TRBJ2-7; 7 nucleotides agree with TRBD1. CDR3 length: 17 amino acids. Germline V lookup: CDR1 DFQATT, CDR2 SNEGSKA (reference sequence). Unmatched junction bases numbered 19, after V lost 6 bases and J lost 2 bases. In nucleotides, the CDR3 is TGCAGTGCACGACCTCCGGGGCGACAGGGCTTAACCTACGAGCAGTACTTC. As protein: CSARPPGRQGLTYEQYF.

This clonotype was seen ten or more times. V usage is TRBV5-1 and J usage is TRBJ2-7, with 7 bases matching TRBD1. The CDR3 has 16 amino acids. Germline CDR1 and CDR2: SGHRS and YFSETQ. V was pared by 6 bases and J by 7 bases, with 19 bases of the junction left unmatched. The CDR3 sequence is CASTPLGRTGLGEQYF. The CDR3 DNA sequence: TGCGCCAGCACCCCTCTTGGAAGGACAGGCTTAGGAGAGCAGTACTTC.

This clonotype was detected ten times or more. The gene calls are TRBV11-2 and TRBJ2-2; D uncertain. The CDR3 has 15 residues. Germline loops: CDR1 SGHAT, CDR2 FQNNGV. Trimming pared 5 bases from V and 4 bases from J, leaving 14 bases between. CDR3 region: CASSPIGQSTGELFF. CDR3 in DNA: TGTGCCAGCAGCCCCATAGGGCAAAGCACCGGGGAGCTGTTTTTT.

This clonotype was detected many times. The V call is TRBV20-1, the J call TRBJ1-2; D perhaps matches TRBD1 (5 bases). The CDR3 runs 16 residues. V lost 3 bases, J lost 6 bases, and 23 bases lay in between. The germline V gene has CDR1 DFQATT and CDR2 SNEGSKA (reference sequence). The CDR3 DNA sequence: TGCAGTGCTAGCCTCGGAACAGGCGGGGACGTGGATGGCTACACCTTC. Protein sequence: CSASLGTGGDVDGYTF.

This clonotype was counted at least ten times. This chain uses TRBV20-1 with TRBJ2-1; D is unclear. The germline V gene has CDR1 DFQATT and CDR2 SNEGSKA (reference sequence). The CDR3 has 15 residues. Between the trimmed V and J ends, which lost 3 bases and 1 base, there was a span of 13 bases. The CDR3: CSARAASISYNEQFF. In DNA, the CDR3 is TGCAGTGCTAGGGCGGCCAGCATTTCCTACAATGAGCAGTTCTTC.

The sample holds many counts of this clonotype. The chain is built from TRBV5-1 and TRBJ1-1; tentatively, D is TRBD1 (5 bases). V was shortened by 5 bases and J by 4 bases, with 12 bases between the two germline ends. Germline V lookup: CDR1 SGHRS, CDR2 YFSETQ. CDR3 length: 13 amino acids. In DNA, the CDR3 is TGCGCCAGCAGAGGCAGGGAGGGCACTGAAGCTTTCTTT. It is translated as CASRGREGTEAFF.

This clonotype occurred many times. This sequence joins TRBV6-6 and TRBJ2-7; TRBD1 agrees at 8 bases. The J segment lost 6 bases and the V segment lost 4 bases, leaving 11 bases of the junction unmatched. Germline assignment: CDR1 MNHNY and CDR2 SVGAGI (reference sequence). CDR3 size: 15 residues. The CDR3 DNA follows: TGTGCCAGCAGTTCCCGGACAGGGCCGTCTGCCGAGCAGTACTTC. Amino acids: CASSSRTGPSAEQYF.

This clonotype was counted at least ten times. The V and J genes are TRBV18 and TRBJ2-5; D call uncertain. Per the germline V gene, CDR1 is KGHSH and CDR2 is LQKENI. The CDR3 has 12 amino acids. V lost 6 bases and J lost 0, with 5 bases in between. The CDR3 region has the DNA TGTGCCAGCTCCCCCTACCAAGAGACCCAGTACTTC. Protein product: CASSPYQETQYF.